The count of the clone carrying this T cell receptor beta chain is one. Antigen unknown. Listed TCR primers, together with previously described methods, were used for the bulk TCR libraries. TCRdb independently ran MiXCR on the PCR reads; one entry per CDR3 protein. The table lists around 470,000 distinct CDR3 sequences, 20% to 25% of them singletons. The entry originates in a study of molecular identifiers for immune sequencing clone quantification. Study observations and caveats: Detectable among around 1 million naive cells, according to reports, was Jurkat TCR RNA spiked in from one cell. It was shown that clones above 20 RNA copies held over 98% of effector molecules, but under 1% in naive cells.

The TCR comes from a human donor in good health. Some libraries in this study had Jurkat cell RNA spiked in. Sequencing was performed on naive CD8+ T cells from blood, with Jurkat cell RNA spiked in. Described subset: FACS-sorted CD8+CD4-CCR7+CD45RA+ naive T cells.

The CDR3 loop reads CASSLGDNSNQPQHF. The DNA for the CDR3 is TGTGCCAGCAGCTTGGGGGACAACTCCAATCAGCCCCAGCATTTT. The rearrangement uses TRBV12-3 or TRBV12-4 and TRBJ1-5, with D tentatively TRBD1 (6 bases). V lost 6 bases to trimming and J lost 3 bases, with 15 bases between them. The CDR3 length is 15 residues.